A selection of T cell receptor beta chains follows, all from one sample in a study of OX40 agonist ivuxolimab in advanced cancers. TCRdb keeps only in-frame clones here, not all; method: immunoSEQ multiplex PCR. The sample has more than 50,000 clones, roughly 90% seen once. The material was CD4+ or CD8+ T cells sorted from blood, obtained in a trial of the OX40 agonist ivuxolimab. The receptors here all came from an adult with an advanced solid tumor such as melanoma, head and neck, liver or kidney cancer. Each CDR3 is given with its conserved first and last residue. The order of the fields is clone size, J gene, V gene, D gene, CDR3 DNA, CDR3 protein. A D gene is named only where the DNA matches it firmly. Not every row has a clone size; where given, it reads once, few, many or a size class.

- TRBJ1-2 TRBV27 - TGTGCCAGCAGTTTAGGGGCCGAGGCTACCTATGGCTACACCTTC CASSLGAEATYGYTF
- TRBJ1-5 TRBV6-6 TRBD1 TGTGCCAGCAGTTACGCGACAGGGGATCAGCCCCAGCATTTT CASSYATGDQPQHF
few TRBJ1-5 TRBV6-5 - TGTGCCAGCAGTTCCGAATTCAGGGAGCGGAATCAGCCCCAGCATTTT CASSSEFRERNQPQHF
few TRBJ2-2 TRBV18 - TGTGCCAGCTCACCACAGAACACCGGGGAGCTGTTTTTT CASSPQNTGELFF
- TRBJ1-2 TRBV7-8 TRBD1 TGTGCCAGCAGCTCGGACAGGGACAACTATGGCTACACCTTC CASSSDRDNYGYTF
once TRBJ2-1 TRBV10-1 TRBD1 TGCGCCAGCCTAACAGGGGACAATGAGCAGTTCTTC CASLTGDNEQFF
once TRBJ2-1 TRBV27 - TGTGCCAGCAGTTTATTCTTGGTAATGGGTTCTGAGCAGTTCTTC CASSLFLVMGSEQFF
- TRBJ1-5 TRBV2 - TGTGCCAGCAGTTCACGACGGGATAGCAATCAGCCCCAGCATTTT CASSSRRDSNQPQHF
- TRBJ1-2 TRBV7-2 - TGTGCCAGCAGCTTGGGGGCCCGGGGGGGCTACACCTTC CASSLGARGGYTF
- TRBJ1-2 TRBV2 - TGTGCCAGCAGCAGGGCGGACTATGGCTACACCTTC CASSRADYGYTF
- TRBJ2-7 TRBV27 - TGTGCCAGCAGTTCCGGACCCACTTACTACGAGCAGTACTTC CASSSGPTYYEQYF
- TRBJ1-1 TRBV28 - TGTGCCAGCAGTTTCCAGACGGAATACGGCACTGAAGCTTTCTTT CASSFQTEYGTEAFF
once TRBJ2-7 TRBV6-6 - TGTGCCAGCAGTTACCTACAAGGAGATAAGCAGTACTTC CASSYLQGDKQYF
- TRBJ2-3 TRBV5-1 - TGCGCCAGCAGCTTGGGCGATAGAGGCTCCACAGATACGCAGTATTTT CASSLGDRGSTDTQYF
once TRBJ2-2 TRBV15 - TGTGCCACCAGCAGAGAGCAGGCAATACCCACCGGGGAGCTGTTTTTT CATSREQAIPTGELFF
- TRBJ1-4 TRBV5-6 TRBD1 TGTGCCAGCAGCTTAGACAGGGAGATACTGTTTTTT CASSLDREILFF
- TRBJ2-1 TRBV5-8 TRBD2 TGTGCCAGCAGCCCGGCCGGGAGGACCTCCTACAATGAGCAGTTCTTC CASSPAGRTSYNEQFF
- TRBJ2-1 TRBV13 TRBD2 TGTGCCAGCAGCTTACCGGGACTAGCGGGAGTCAATGAGCAGTTCTTC CASSLPGLAGVNEQFF
- TRBJ2-1 TRBV7-6 TRBD1 TGTGCCAGCAGACTTACAGGGGAACATGAGCAGTTCTTC CASRLTGEHEQFF
- TRBJ1-2 TRBV19 - TGTGCCAGTAGTATCCTCGGGTCTGGCTACACCTTC CASSILGSGYTF
- TRBJ2-7 TRBV6-1 TRBD1 TGTGCCAGCAGTCCAGGGACAGGGCTTTACGAGCAGTACTTC CASSPGTGLYEQYF
few TRBJ2-2 TRBV7-2 TRBD2 TGTGCCAGCAGCTTCCTAGCGGGGGAGGACGGGGAGCTGTTTTTT CASSFLAGEDGELFF
- TRBJ1-2 TRBV5-1 TRBD1 TGCGCCAGCAGCTTGGAGGGGGCCGGCTATGGCTACACCTTC CASSLEGAGYGYTF
- TRBJ2-1 TRBV19 - TGTGCCAGTAGTACCAAACTAGCCACTCTGCTCCTTCCCAATGAGCAGTTCTTC CASSTKLATLLLPNEQFF
- TRBJ2-7 TRBV6-6 - TGTGCCAGCATCGCGGGGACCCGGAAGTACTTC CASIAGTRKYF
- TRBJ1-2 TRBV7-2 - TGTGCCAGCAGCTGGACACCGAGTAACTATGGCTACACCTTC CASSWTPSNYGYTF
- TRBJ1-4 TRBV5-1 - TGCGCCAGCAGCTTGGGTGGGGCAGTGGATGAAAAACTGTTTTTT CASSLGGAVDEKLFF
- TRBJ1-1 TRBV27 TRBD1 TGTGCCAGCAGTTACTTACAGGGGGAAGCTTTCTTT CASSYLQGEAFF
- TRBJ1-1 TRBV7-9 - TGTGCCAGCAGCCGTTTTGATCAGGGTGGGGCTGAAGCTTTCTTT CASSRFDQGGAEAFF
- TRBJ2-5 TRBV28 TRBD2 TGTGCCAGCAGTTCCCTAGCGGGAGGCCAAGAGACCCAGTACTTC CASSSLAGGQETQYF
- TRBJ1-2 TRBV28 TRBD1 TGTGCCAGTAGATCCGGGACAGGGATTAACTATGGCTACACCTTC CASRSGTGINYGYTF
- TRBJ1-5 TRBV28 - TGTGCCAGCAGTTTTAGATCGGGGGATCAGCCCCAGCATTTT CASSFRSGDQPQHF
- TRBJ2-3 TRBV18 - TGTGCCAGCTCACCAGGGGCAGGCTACACAGATACGCAGTATTTT CASSPGAGYTDTQYF
- TRBJ2-1 TRBV6-5 - TGTGCCGCCAGGGAACTGACGAAATTTAATGAGCAGTTCTTC CAARELTKFNEQFF
- TRBJ2-2 TRBV18 TRBD1 TGTGCCAGCTCACCAGGGACAGGGAAGGGCGCCGGGGAGCTGTTTTTT CASSPGTGKGAGELFF
- TRBJ1-1 TRBV29-1 - TGCAGCGCCGAGAAGACGAACACTGAAGCTTTCTTT CSAEKTNTEAFF
few TRBJ1-1 TRBV6-6 - TGTGCCAGCACCCCAGGAGGGGCTGAAGCTTTCTTT CASTPGGAEAFF
- TRBJ1-5 TRBV10-2 TRBD1 TGCGCCAGCAGGGCCGGGACAGGATTTAATCAGCCCCAGCATTTT CASRAGTGFNQPQHF
- TRBJ2-1 TRBV7-9 - TGTGCCAGCAGCCTACTGACACCGCGTCTCAATGAGCAGTTCTTC CASSLLTPRLNEQFF
- TRBJ2-2 TRBV27 - TGTGCCAGCAGTAAACGGACAGTGAACACCGGGGAGCTGTTTTTT CASSKRTVNTGELFF
- TRBJ2-5 TRBV30 - TGTGCCTGGAGTGTCGGCGGGTCCCAAGAGACCCAGTACTTC CAWSVGGSQETQYF
- TRBJ2-7 TRBV7-2 - TGTGCCAGCAGCTCCGCCTCTTTCCCCTACGAGCAGTACTTC CASSSASFPYEQYF
few TRBJ1-1 TRBV11-2 - TGTGCCAGCAGCTTAGAGGGGCAGTGGAGTGGTGAAGCTTTCTTT CASSLEGQWSGEAFF
- TRBJ1-1 TRBV18 - TGTGCCAGCTCGGGTCCAGGGGATCGAACCACTGAAGCTTTCTTT CASSGPGDRTTEAFF
- TRBJ2-1 TRBV28 - TGTGCCATCCTGGGTAGCTCCTACAATGAGCAGTTCTTC CAILGSSYNEQFF
- TRBJ1-5 TRBV11-3 - TGTGCCAGCAGCTTAGCCGGGGAGTTTCAGCCCCAGCATTTT CASSLAGEFQPQHF
once TRBJ1-5 TRBV6-6 - TGTGCCAGCAGTGGGGCAGCAGTTTCCAATCAGCCCCAGCATTTT CASSGAAVSNQPQHF
few TRBJ1-2 TRBV30 - TGTGCCTGGGCAAGGTCGGAAACTCTCTCTGGCTACACCTTC CAWARSETLSGYTF
once TRBJ1-5 TRBV6-6 - TGTGCCAGCAGTTATACGACAGGTAGACAGCCCCAGCATTTT CASSYTTGRQPQHF
- TRBJ1-1 TRBV7-6 - TGTGCCACGCTAACCCGGGGCTTGAACACTGAAGCTTTCTTT CATLTRGLNTEAFF
- TRBJ2-7 TRBV11-1 TRBD2 TGTGCCAGCAGCTTAGCCCCAGCGGGAGGGCCGCACGAGCAGTACTTC CASSLAPAGGPHEQYF
- TRBJ1-3 TRBV7-8 - TGTGCCAGCAGCTTTAACGAGAGGTCTGGAAACACCATATATTTT CASSFNERSGNTIYF